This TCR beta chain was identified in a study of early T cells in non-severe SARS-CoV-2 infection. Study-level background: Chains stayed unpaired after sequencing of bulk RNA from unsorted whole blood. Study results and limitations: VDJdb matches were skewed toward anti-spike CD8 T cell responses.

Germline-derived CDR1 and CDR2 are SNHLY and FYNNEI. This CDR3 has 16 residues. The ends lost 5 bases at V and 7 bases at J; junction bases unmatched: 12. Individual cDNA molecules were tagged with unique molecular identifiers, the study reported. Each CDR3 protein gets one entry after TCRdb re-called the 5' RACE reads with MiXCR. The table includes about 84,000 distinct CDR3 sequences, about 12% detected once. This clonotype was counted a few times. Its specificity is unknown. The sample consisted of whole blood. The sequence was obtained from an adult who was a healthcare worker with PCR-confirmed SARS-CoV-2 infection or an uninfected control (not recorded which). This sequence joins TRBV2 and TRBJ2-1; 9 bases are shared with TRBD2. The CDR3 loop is CASSLKVLAGENEQFF. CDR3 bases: TGTGCCAGCAGTTTGAAGGTATTAGCGGGGGAGAATGAGCAGTTCTTC.